The present TCR beta chain was sequenced within a study of blood T cell repertoires in COVID-19. Study details: Specimens from acute and convalescent COVID-19 originated in the United States, Italy and Spain.

Under the authors' procedure: How many nucleated cells were present was estimated from reference gene primer amplification. TCRdb's copy holds only in-frame clones and misses some; the assay was immunoSEQ multiplex PCR. The V and J calls and the clone size are those of that table, but D and trimming were determined from the DNA. The sample shows about 370,000 clones, roughly 90% of them seen only once. Trimming stripped 3 bases from V and 10 bases from J, with 12 bases between. In germline, CDR1 is LNHDA, CDR2 SQIVND (reference sequence). The CDR3 totals 12 residues. The clonotype originates from a woman aged 25 to 45 with COVID-19, enrolled during active disease. The sequencing sample was made of peripheral blood. The chain combines TRBV19 with TRBJ1-2; tentatively, D is TRBD1 (5 bases). The CDR3 region is CASSMEGRPYTF. CDR3 bases: TGTGCCAGTAGTATGGAGGGGAGGCCCTACACCTTC.